This passage covers 22 T cell receptor beta chains from one sample sequenced in a study of OX40 agonist ivuxolimab in advanced cancers. The repertoire was sequenced with immunoSEQ multiplex PCR; TCRdb's copy has only in-frame clones and lacks some. The sample shows under 80,000 clones, about 92% of them seen only once. The material sequenced was CD4+ or CD8+ T cells sorted from blood, taken in a trial of the OX40 agonist ivuxolimab. These receptor sequences come from an adult with an advanced solid tumor such as melanoma, head and neck, liver or kidney cancer.

The chain is built from TRBV13 and TRBJ2-3; unclear D gene. Trimming pared 1 base from V and 8 bases from J, leaving 16 bases between. CDR1 is PRHDT, CDR2 FYEKMQ, per germline (reference sequence). CDR3 length: 15 amino acids. Here the CDR3 reads CASSLDSAAHGTQYF. In DNA, the CDR3 is TGTGCCAGCAGCTTAGATTCAGCCGCACATGGTACGCAGTATTTT.

The chain carries TRBV5-1 and TRBJ2-5, with a weak D call TRBD1 (6 bases). The CDR3 is 17 residues long. With 0 bases removed from V and 0 bases from J, the gap between germline ends came to 15 bases. The germline V gene encodes CDR1 SGHRS and CDR2 YFSETQ. Written as DNA, the CDR3 is TGCGCCAGCAGCTTGGCGAGGGCAGGGGAAGACCAAGAGACCCAGTACTTC. Translation: CASSLARAGEDQETQYF.

This sequence joins TRBV2 and TRBJ1-1, with TRBD1 matching over 10 bases. The CDR3 is 12 residues long. Germline V gene data show CDR1 as SNHLY and CDR2 as FYNNEI. With 11 bases clipped from V and 4 bases from J, the junction kept 4 bases outside the gene matches. The CDR3 DNA reads TGTGCCCACGGACAGGGGGGCACTGAAGCTTTCTTT. It is translated as CAHGQGGTEAFF.

In the case of this clone: Other DNA sequences in the same sample also yield this CDR3. V gene TRBV9 combines with J gene TRBJ1-4, with D unclear. The CDR3 extends over 15 amino acids. Germline V gives CDR1 SGDLS, CDR2 YYNGEE. Trimming shortened V by 0 bases and J by 0 bases, and 6 bases separated the two germline ends. The CDR3 sequence: CASSVEGTTNEKLFF. Here the CDR3 DNA reads TGTGCCAGCAGCGTAGAGGGAACAACTAATGAAAAACTGTTTTTT.

V and J are TRBV11-2 and TRBJ1-1; the D gene is possibly TRBD1 (6 bases). CDR3 size: 15 residues. Germline CDR1 SGHAT, CDR2 FQNNGV. Trimming stripped 0 bases from V and 3 bases from J, with 11 bases between. This chain's CDR3 is CASSLDFRGYTEAFF. The CDR3, as DNA: TGTGCCAGCAGCTTAGATTTTAGGGGGTACACTGAAGCTTTCTTT. Full variable domain (remainder filled in from reference TRBV11-2 and TRBJ1-1): EAGVAQSPRYKIIEKRQSVAFWCNPISGHATLYWYQQILGQGPKLLIQFQNNGVVDDSQLPKDRFSAERLKGVDSTLKIQPAKLEDSAVYLCASSLDFRGYTEAFFGQGTRLTVV.

The V call is TRBV21-1, the J call TRBJ2-3; TRBD2, the table's D call, lacks a check against the DNA. TRBV21-1 constitutes a pseudogene. There are 19 residues in the CDR3. CDR3 protein: CASSKMPGSCGAIPDTQYF. CDR3 nucleotides: TGTGCCAGCAGCAAGATGCCAGGGTCATGCGGGGCAATACCAGATACGCAGTATTTT.

The V call is TRBV4-1, the J call TRBJ2-7; D unclear. The CDR3 is made up of 15 amino acids. The germline CDR1 and CDR2 sequences are MGHRA and YSYEKL. The ends were cut back, 0 bases at V and 0 bases at J, with 9 bases in the middle. The CDR3 nucleotides are TGCGCCAGCAGCCAAGAGGCAAGCTCCTCCTACGAGCAGTACTTC. Its protein product is CASSQEASSSYEQYF.

The J gene is TRBJ2-1, the V gene TRBV27; 11 bases line up with TRBD2. This CDR3 comprises 15 residues. The germline V gene encodes CDR1 MNHEY and CDR2 SMNVEV (reference sequence). V shed 3 bases and J 9 bases; nucleotides not matched to a gene: 7. In nucleotides, the CDR3 is TGTGCCAGCAGTTTTTTCCTAGCGGGAGGCGTTGAGCAGTTCTTC. Its protein product is CASSFFLAGGVEQFF.

This rearrangement joins TRBV29-1 to TRBJ2-7; TRBD1 agrees at 7 bases. The length of the CDR3 is 12 residues. Unmatched junction bases numbered 5, after V lost 7 bases and J lost 2 bases. Germline-derived CDR1 and CDR2 are SQVTM and ANQGSEA. The CDR3 here is CSGQGETYEQYF. CDR3 nucleotides: TGCAGCGGACAGGGAGAAACCTACGAGCAGTACTTC.

The chain uses TRBV2 and TRBJ1-1, with 11 bases aligning to TRBD1. V was pared by 6 bases and J by 7 bases, with 10 bases of the junction left unmatched. This CDR3 comprises 15 residues. CDR1 is SNHLY and CDR2 is FYNNEI in the germline V gene. CDR3 DNA sequence: TGTGCCAGCAGCGGCGGACAGGGGGCGAGTGGTGAAGCTTTCTTT. Translating gives CASSGGQGASGEAFF.

This clone was seen only once. The rearrangement uses TRBV9 and TRBJ2-1, with TRBD1 identical over 9 bases. Germline V gene data show CDR1 as SGDLS and CDR2 as YYNGEE. The CDR3 is made up of 16 amino acids. Trimming cost V 0 bases and J 3 bases; bases outside gene matches: 4. CDR3 sequence: CASSVGGTGSYNEQFF. In nucleotides, the CDR3 is TGTGCCAGCAGCGTAGGGGGGACAGGGAGCTACAATGAGCAGTTCTTC.

This chain uses TRBV5-5 with TRBJ2-7; 7 bases agree with TRBD2. V shed 4 bases, J shed 4 bases, and the junction held 8 bases outside the gene matches. Germline CDR1 reads SGHKS; CDR2 reads YYEKEE (reference sequence). This CDR3 has 14 residues. CDR3 bases: TGTGCCAGCAGCCCCTGGGGGGGACGGTACGAGCAGTACTTC. It yields the protein CASSPWGGRYEQYF. The entire variable domain, with the rest obtained from reference TRBV5-5 and TRBJ2-7, is as follows: DAGVTQSPTHLIKTRGQQVTLRCSPISGHKSVSWYQQVLGQGPQFIFQYYEKEERGRGNFPDRFSARQFPNYSSELNVNALLLGDSALYLCASSPWGGRYEQYFGPGTRLTVT.

The chain employs TRBV7-4 and TRBJ1-1; 7 bases agree with TRBD1. V lost 1 base and J lost 2; bases outside the gene matches: 7. This CDR3 has 16 amino acids. Germline V gene lookup returns CDR1 SGHVT and CDR2 SQSDAQ. This CDR3 is CASSLGSGTDNTEAFF. CDR3 in DNA: TGTGCCAGCAGCTTAGGGTCCGGGACAGATAACACTGAAGCTTTCTTT.

J is TRBJ2-5 and V is TRBV6-6, with unresolved D. The DNA end is a closer match to TRBJ2-7, so the J assignment may be wrong. This CDR3 has 14 residues. Germline assignment: CDR1 MNHNY and CDR2 SVGAGI (reference sequence). This CDR3 is CASSYGHLSYEQYF. CDR3 nucleotide sequence: TGTGCCAGCAGTTACGGGCACCTCTCCTACGAGCAGTACTTC.

This chain joins TRBV6-6 and TRBJ1-2, with a weak D call TRBD1 (5 bases). The V gene's germline CDR1 is MNHNY and CDR2 SVGAGI (reference sequence). This CDR3 spans 13 amino acids. V was clipped by 2 bases and J by 4 bases, with 8 bases between them. CDR3 DNA sequence: TGTGCCAGCAGTTACCCGGGGGGCTATGGCTACACCTTC. It yields the protein CASSYPGGYGYTF.

The chain employs TRBV2 and TRBJ2-7; D is unresolved. The CDR3 is 14 residues long. Trimming stripped 4 bases from V and 3 bases from J, with 13 bases between. In germline, CDR1 is SNHLY, CDR2 FYNNEI. CDR3 bases: TGTGCCAGCAGTGTTGTAGGGATGAGCTACGAGCAGTACTTC. Residues: CASSVVGMSYEQYF.

The rearrangement links TRBV4-1 to TRBJ1-5, with D maybe TRBD1 (6 bases). V was shortened by 1 base and J by 6 bases, with 10 bases between the two germline ends. Per germline, CDR1 MGHRA and CDR2 YSYEKL. CDR3 size: 14 residues. CDR3 in DNA: TGCGCCAGCAGCCAAGTTCAGGGGAGTCAGCCCCAGCATTTT. This codes for CASSQVQGSQPQHF.

The chain joins TRBV10-3 to TRBJ2-5; TRBD2 agrees at 11 bases. This CDR3 spans 15 amino acids. V lost 2 bases to trimming and J lost 5 bases; unmatched junction nucleotides: 4. CDR1 is ENHRY and CDR2 is SYGVKD in the germline V gene. The CDR3 sequence is CAISETSGGRETQYF. The DNA of the CDR3 is TGTGCCATCAGTGAGACTAGCGGGGGCAGGGAGACCCAGTACTTC.

The V and J genes are TRBV9 and TRBJ1-2, with 7 bases matching TRBD1. This CDR3 has 11 residues. CDR1 SGDLS and CDR2 YYNGEE come from the germline V gene. J gave up 14 bases and V 3 bases, and 7 bases lay outside the gene matches. Written as DNA, the CDR3 is TGTGCCAGCAGCGACCAGGGGGGTGAGACCTTC. Translating gives CASSDQGGETF. Looking up the rest from reference TRBV9 and TRBJ1-2 gives the full variable domain: DSGVTQTPKHLITATGQRVTLRCSPRSGDLSVYWYQQSLDQGLQFLIQYYNGEERAKGNILERFSAQQFPDLHSELNLSSLELGDSALYFCASSDQGGETFGSGTRLTVV.

The chain carries TRBV11-2 and TRBJ1-4; no clear D gene. This CDR3 is 14 amino acids long. Trimming shortened V by 5 bases and J by 8 bases, and 15 bases separated the two germline ends. The V gene's germline CDR1 is SGHAT and CDR2 FQNNGV. The DNA of the CDR3 is TGTGCCAGCAGCATAGGACTGGAGGGAGAAAAACTGTTTTTT. This codes for CASSIGLEGEKLFF.

The chain carries TRBV4-2 and TRBJ1-1; D remains unclear. V was pared by 7 bases and J by 0 bases, with 15 bases between. The CDR3 is made up of 15 amino acids. Germline loops: CDR1 LGHNA, CDR2 YNFKEQ. Written as DNA, the CDR3 is TGTGCCAGCACCTACACCGGAGGGATGAACACTGAAGCTTTCTTT. It is translated as CASTYTGGMNTEAFF.

J is TRBJ1-1 and V is TRBV5-1; 7 positions agree with TRBD1. The V gene's germline CDR1 is SGHRS and CDR2 YFSETQ. The trim removed 0 bases at V and 4 bases at J, leaving 3 bases unmatched. The CDR3 length is 14 residues. The CDR3 is CASSLGQGPTEAFF. The DNA for the CDR3 is TGCGCCAGCAGCTTGGGACAGGGCCCCACTGAAGCTTTCTTT.